The sequence of this T cell receptor beta chain was determined in a study of T cell responses to AZD1222 COVID-19 vaccine. Findings of the study overall: Just a handful of AZD1222 recipients tested seropositive at baseline. None of the repertoires were sampled until the peak T cell response had passed. Unmutated variant regions are reportedly targeted by nearly half of spike-specific TCRs. A mostly white British donor set with more females was recruited, and clonal diversity was possibly underestimated.

Details on this clone: As yet, its antigen is unknown.

There are 14 residues in the CDR3. V lost 5 bases, J lost 4 bases, and 14 bases lay in between. Per germline, CDR1 SGHVS and CDR2 FQNEAQ. Assay used: immunoSEQ multiplex PCR; TCRdb lists only in-frame clones, some missing. This table has about 98,000 clones, 85% to 90% appearing once. V and J are TRBV7-8 and TRBJ1-2, with D possibly being TRBD1 (5 bases). The starting material was peripheral blood, obtained on day 0 of MenACWY control vaccination. The sequence was obtained from an adult in good health. This CDR3 is CASSPEWGPYGYTF. Written as DNA, the CDR3 is TGTGCCAGCAGCCCAGAGTGGGGACCCTATGGCTACACCTTC.